Listed below are T cell receptor beta chains from one sample, sequenced in a study of shared clonotypes between healthy human individuals. Here immunoSEQ multiplex PCR was the method, and the copy in TCRdb shows in-frame clones only, minus some. The table shows about 1.5 million clones, with 95% to 99% occurring only once. The sample comprised naive CD4+ T cells sorted from blood. These receptors all stem from a man under 40 in good health. The CDR3 runs from the conserved cysteine through the conserved F or W. D genes are given only for firm matches. Not every row has a clone size; where given, it reads once, few, many or a size class.

TRBD1	TRBV27	TRBJ2-7	.	CASTSQGANEQYF	TGTGCCAGTACGAGCCAGGGGGCCAACGAGCAGTACTTC
TRBD2	TRBV10-3	TRBJ2-1	.	CAIWGGNEQFF	TGTGCCATCTGGGGGGGTAATGAGCAGTTCTTC
.	TRBV5-8	TRBJ2-5	.	CASSPPSPYQETQYF	TGTGCCAGCAGCCCCCCTTCACCGTACCAAGAGACCCAGTACTTC
TRBD2	TRBV4-3	TRBJ2-3	.	CASSPLGAGDTDTQYF	TGCGCCAGCAGCCCCCTCGGCGCGGGGGACACAGATACGCAGTATTTT
TRBD1	TRBV5-4	TRBJ1-2	.	CASSRKGQGYGYTF	TGTGCCAGCAGCCGTAAAGGACAGGGGTATGGCTACACCTTC
TRBD2	TRBV7-8	TRBJ2-5	.	CASSLGAGGYQETQYF	TGTGCCAGCAGCTTGGGAGCGGGAGGGTACCAAGAGACCCAGTACTTC
.	TRBV28	TRBJ1-1	.	CASSLRWGFEAFF	TGTGCCAGCAGTTTACGCTGGGGGTTCGAAGCTTTCTTT
TRBD2	TRBV25-1	TRBJ2-1	.	CASSASSGPLTSGNEQFF	TGTGCCAGCAGTGCGTCTAGCGGGCCCCTCACTTCGGGCAATGAGCAGTTCTTC
.	TRBV18	TRBJ2-7	.	CASSRLIEQYF	TGTGCCAGCTCAAGGTTGATCGAGCAGTACTTC
.	TRBV27	TRBJ1-1	.	CASSLPGQSGTEAFF	TGTGCCAGCAGTTTACCGGGACAATCCGGAACTGAAGCTTTCTTT
.	TRBV19	TRBJ2-3	once	CASSIAGMADTQYF	TGTGCCAGTAGTATAGCAGGGATGGCAGATACGCAGTATTTT
.	TRBV29-1	TRBJ2-7	.	CSVVAGEREQYF	TGCAGCGTTGTGGCAGGGGAACGCGAGCAGTACTTC
TRBD1	TRBV18	TRBJ1-1	.	CASSPSGGSTEAFF	TGTGCCAGCTCACCTTCAGGGGGAAGCACTGAAGCTTTCTTT
.	TRBV18	TRBJ1-2	.	CASSPGSPREIRGYTF	TGTGCCAGCTCACCGGGGTCCCCCAGGGAAATCAGGGGCTACACCTTC
.	TRBV5-1	TRBJ2-7	.	CASRSGAYEQYF	TGCGCCAGCCGTTCGGGGGCCTACGAGCAGTACTTC
.	TRBV6-1	TRBJ1-2	.	CASSETGGNGYTF	TGTGCCAGCAGTGAAACGGGAGGGAATGGCTACACCTTC
.	TRBV2	TRBJ1-4	.	CASSGNNEKLFF	TGTGCCAGCAGCGGGAATAATGAAAAACTGTTTTTT
.	TRBV28	TRBJ2-7	few	CASIAPGGDLGEQYF	TGTGCCAGCATAGCCCCTGGGGGAGATCTTGGCGAGCAGTACTTC
.	TRBV25-1	TRBJ2-7	.	CASSVPGTYEQYF	TGTGCCAGCAGTGTTCCAGGGACCTACGAGCAGTACTTC
TRBD2	TRBV30	TRBJ2-7	.	CAWKAGLAGYEQYF	TGTGCCTGGAAGGCGGGACTAGCGGGTTACGAGCAGTACTTC
.	TRBV5-1	TRBJ2-5	.	CASSINQETQYF	TGCGCCAGCAGCATAAACCAAGAGACCCAGTACTTC
.	TRBV11-2	TRBJ2-6	.	CASSSRGPGANVLTF	TGTGCCAGCAGCTCCCGAGGACCGGGGGCCAACGTCCTGACTTTC
.	TRBV28	TRBJ1-5	.	CASSIIGRIDMNQPQHF	TGTGCCAGCAGTATCATAGGACGGATTGATATGAATCAGCCCCAGCATTTT
.	TRBV7-2	TRBJ2-1	.	CASSLQLGRLEREQFF	TGTGCCAGCAGCTTACAGCTGGGCCGCCTAGAGAGGGAGCAGTTCTTC
.	TRBV2	TRBJ2-7	.	CASSEAGGTGRYF	TGTGCCAGCAGTGAAGCGGGGGGCACAGGGAGGTACTTC
TRBD2	TRBV5-4	TRBJ2-1	once	CASSLAGRASGNEQFF	TGTGCCAGCAGCTTAGCCGGGAGGGCCTCTGGCAATGAGCAGTTCTTC
.	TRBV7-9	TRBJ1-4	.	CASSHGQSQGLFF	TGTGCCAGCAGCCATGGACAGTCTCAGGGACTGTTTTTT
TRBD1	TRBV4-1	TRBJ1-3	.	CASSQLTGAGNTIYF	TGCGCCAGCAGCCAGCTGACAGGGGCTGGAAACACCATATATTTT
.	TRBV5-1	TRBJ2-3	once	CASSFGGSRGPVVDTQYF	TGCGCCAGCAGCTTTGGAGGGAGTCGAGGGCCGGTTGTCGATACGCAGTATTTT
.	TRBV15	TRBJ1-5	.	CATSRGLDQPQHF	TGTGCCACCAGCAGAGGCTTGGATCAGCCCCAGCATTTT
TRBD2	TRBV28	TRBJ2-7	.	CASSSPKGLAGDEQYF	TGTGCCAGCAGTTCCCCCAAGGGACTAGCGGGAGACGAGCAGTACTTC
.	TRBV4-2	TRBJ1-1	.	CASSSTGLNTEAFF	TGTGCCAGCAGCTCGACGGGGTTGAACACTGAAGCTTTCTTT
TRBD1	TRBV19	TRBJ2-5	.	CASSTLGQGRFQETQYF	TGTGCCAGTAGTACCCTTGGACAGGGGAGGTTCCAAGAGACCCAGTACTTC